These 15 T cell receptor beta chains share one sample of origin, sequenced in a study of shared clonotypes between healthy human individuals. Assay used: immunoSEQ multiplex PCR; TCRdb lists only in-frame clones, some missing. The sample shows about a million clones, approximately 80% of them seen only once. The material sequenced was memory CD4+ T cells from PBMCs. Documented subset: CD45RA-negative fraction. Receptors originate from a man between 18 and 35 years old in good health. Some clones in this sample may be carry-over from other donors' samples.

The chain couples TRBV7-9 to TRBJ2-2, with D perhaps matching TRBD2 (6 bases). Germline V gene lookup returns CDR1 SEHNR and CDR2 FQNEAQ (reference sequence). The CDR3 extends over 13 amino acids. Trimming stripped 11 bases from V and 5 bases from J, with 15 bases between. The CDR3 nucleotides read TGTGCCGGACCGGAGGGCCGAACCGGGGAGCTGTTTTTT. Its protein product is CAGPEGRTGELFF.

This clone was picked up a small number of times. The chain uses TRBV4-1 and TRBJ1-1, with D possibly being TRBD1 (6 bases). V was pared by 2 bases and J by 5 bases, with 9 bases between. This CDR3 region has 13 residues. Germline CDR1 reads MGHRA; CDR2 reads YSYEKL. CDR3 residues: CASSQWGPTEAFF. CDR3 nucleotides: TGCGCCAGCAGCCAATGGGGGCCGACTGAAGCTTTCTTT.

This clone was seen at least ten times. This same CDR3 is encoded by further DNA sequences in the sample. CDR3: CASSLGLGNYGYTF. The DNA of the CDR3 is TGCGCCAGCAGCTTGGGTCTAGGGAACTATGGCTACACCTTC. The chain uses TRBV5-1 and TRBJ1-2; D is ambiguous. Trimming removed 0 bases at V and 2 bases at J, with 8 bases between. CDR1 is SGHRS and CDR2 is YFSETQ in the germline V gene. The CDR3 length is 14 residues.

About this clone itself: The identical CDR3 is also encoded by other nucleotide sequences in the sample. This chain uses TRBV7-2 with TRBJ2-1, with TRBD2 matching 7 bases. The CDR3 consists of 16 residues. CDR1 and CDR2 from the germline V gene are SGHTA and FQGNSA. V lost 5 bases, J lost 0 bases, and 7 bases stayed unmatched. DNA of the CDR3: TGTGCCAGCAGCCCTCTAGCGGTTAACTCCTACAATGAGCAGTTCTTC. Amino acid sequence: CASSPLAVNSYNEQFF. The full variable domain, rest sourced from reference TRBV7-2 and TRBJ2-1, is GAGVSQSPSNKVTEKGKDVELRCDPISGHTALYWYRQSLGQGLEFLIYFQGNSAPDKSGLPSDRFSAERTGGSVSTLTIQRTQQEDSAVYLCASSPLAVNSYNEQFFGPGTRLTVL.

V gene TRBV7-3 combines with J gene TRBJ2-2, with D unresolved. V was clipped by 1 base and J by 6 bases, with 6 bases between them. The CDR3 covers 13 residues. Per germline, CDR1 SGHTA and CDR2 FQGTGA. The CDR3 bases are TGTGCCAGCAGCTTAAGTCGGGCCGGGGAGCTGTTTTTT. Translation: CASSLSRAGELFF.

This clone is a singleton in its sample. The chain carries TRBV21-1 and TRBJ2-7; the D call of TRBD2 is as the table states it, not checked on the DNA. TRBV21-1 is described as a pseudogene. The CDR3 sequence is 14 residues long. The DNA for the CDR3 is TGTGCCAGCAGCGCACTGGTCCCCTTCTACGAGCAGTACTTC. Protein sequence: CASSALVPFYEQYF.

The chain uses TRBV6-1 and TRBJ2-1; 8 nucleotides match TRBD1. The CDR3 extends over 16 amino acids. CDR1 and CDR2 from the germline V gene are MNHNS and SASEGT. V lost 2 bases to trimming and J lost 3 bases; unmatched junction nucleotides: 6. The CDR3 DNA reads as TGTGCCAGCAGTGAATACGGGACAGGTTTCTACAATGAGCAGTTCTTC. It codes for CASSEYGTGFYNEQFF.

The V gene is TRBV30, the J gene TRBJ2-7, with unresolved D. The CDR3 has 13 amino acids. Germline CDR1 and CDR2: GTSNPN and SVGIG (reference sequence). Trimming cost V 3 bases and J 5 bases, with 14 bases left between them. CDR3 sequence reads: CAWRTPGAHEQYF. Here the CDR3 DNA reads TGTGCCTGGAGGACCCCCGGCGCGCACGAGCAGTACTTC. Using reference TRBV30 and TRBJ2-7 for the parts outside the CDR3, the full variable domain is SQTIHQWPATLVQPVGSPLSLECTVEGTSNPNLYWYRQAAGRGLQLLFYSVGIGQISSEVPQNLSASRPQDRQFILSSKKLLLSDSGFYLCAWRTPGAHEQYFGPGTRLTVT.

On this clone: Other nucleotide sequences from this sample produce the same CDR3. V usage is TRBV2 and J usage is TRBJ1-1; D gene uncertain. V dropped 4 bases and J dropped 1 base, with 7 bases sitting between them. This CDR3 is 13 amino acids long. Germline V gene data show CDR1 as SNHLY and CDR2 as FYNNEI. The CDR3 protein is CASSVAPNTEAFF. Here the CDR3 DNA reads TGTGCCAGCAGTGTAGCTCCGAACACTGAAGCTTTCTTT. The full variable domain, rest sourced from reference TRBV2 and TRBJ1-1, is EPEVTQTPSHQVTQMGQEVILRCVPISNHLYFYWYRQILGQKVEFLVSFYNNEISEKSEIFDDQFSVERPDGSNFTLKIRSTKLEDSAMYFCASSVAPNTEAFFGQGTRLTVV.

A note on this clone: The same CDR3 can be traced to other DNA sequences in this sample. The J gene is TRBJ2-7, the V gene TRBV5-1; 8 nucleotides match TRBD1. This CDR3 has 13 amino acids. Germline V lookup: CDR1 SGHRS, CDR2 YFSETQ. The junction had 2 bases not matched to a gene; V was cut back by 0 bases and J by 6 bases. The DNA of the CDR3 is TGCGCCAGCAGCTTGGGGACAGGGACCGAGCAGTACTTC. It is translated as CASSLGTGTEQYF.

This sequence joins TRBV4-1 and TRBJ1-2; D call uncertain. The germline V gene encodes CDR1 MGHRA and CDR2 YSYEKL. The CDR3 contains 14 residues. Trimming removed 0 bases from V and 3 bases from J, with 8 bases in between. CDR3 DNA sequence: TGCGCCAGCAGCCAAGACTCGGATTACTATGGCTACACCTTC. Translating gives CASSQDSDYYGYTF.

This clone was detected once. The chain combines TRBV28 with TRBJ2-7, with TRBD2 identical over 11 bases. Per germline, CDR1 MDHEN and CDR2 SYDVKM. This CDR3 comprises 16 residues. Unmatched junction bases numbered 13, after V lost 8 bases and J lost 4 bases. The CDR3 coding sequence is TGTGCCAGCGGATTTCAGGGGACTAGCGGACGTTACGAGCAGTACTTC. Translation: CASGFQGTSGRYEQYF. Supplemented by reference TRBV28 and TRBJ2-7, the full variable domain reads DVKVTQSSRYLVKRTGEKVFLECVQDMDHENMFWYRQDPGLGLRLIYFSYDVKMKEKGDIPEGYSVSREKKERFSLILESASTNQTSMYLCASGFQGTSGRYEQYFGPGTRLTVT.

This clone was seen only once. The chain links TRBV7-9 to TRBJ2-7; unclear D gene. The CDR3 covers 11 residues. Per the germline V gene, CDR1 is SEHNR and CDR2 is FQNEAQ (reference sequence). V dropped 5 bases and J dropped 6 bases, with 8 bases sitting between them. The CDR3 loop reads CASSPLREQYF. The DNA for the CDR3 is TGTGCCAGCAGCCCCCTTCGCGAGCAGTACTTC.

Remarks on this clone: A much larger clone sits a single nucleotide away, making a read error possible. The DNA of the CDR3 is TGTGCCAGCAGCCTTAGCGAGGGTACGCAGTATTTT. This codes for CASSLSEGTQYF. This rearrangement joins TRBV7-3 to TRBJ2-3; D might be TRBD2 (5 bases). From germline, CDR1 is SGHTA and CDR2 FQGTGA. CDR3 size: 12 residues. Trimming removed 5 bases from V and 8 bases from J, with 11 bases in between.

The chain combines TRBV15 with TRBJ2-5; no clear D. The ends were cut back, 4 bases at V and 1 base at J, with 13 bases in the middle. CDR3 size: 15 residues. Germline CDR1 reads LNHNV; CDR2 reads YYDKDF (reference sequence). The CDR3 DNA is TGTGCCACCAGCATAGGACGTATCTTCCAAGAGACCCAGTACTTC. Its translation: CATSIGRIFQETQYF.